These 11 T cell receptor beta chains share one sample of origin, sequenced in a study of T cells in Graves' hyperthyroidism and ophthalmopathy (dated by TCRdb to the late 2010s). The library was produced with multiplex PCR. The sequencing machine was an Illumina HiSeq 2000. The TCR beta CDR3 regions were amplified from RNA transcripts. The TCR CDR3 was subjected to a first round of RT-PCR using the HTBI primer set and the Qiagen OneStep RT-PCR kit. Using fastp trimming at Q25 and MiXCR clonotype assembly, TCRdb reanalyzed the public sequencing data and kept in-frame beta chains. For every CDR3 protein sequence, its rows merge into one entry that carries the most common genes and DNA. This sample holds over 500,000 distinct CDR3 sequences; roughly a sixth were observed only once. Approximately 30% of the sample goes to the ten largest clones. Sequencing input: blood. Every receptor here comes from a woman aged 25 to 39 with Graves' ophthalmopathy.

This clonotype has just a few counts. The V and J genes are TRBV5-1 and TRBJ2-7; 7 positions agree with TRBD1. The ends lost 6 bases at V and 7 bases at J; junction bases unmatched: 10. CDR3 size: 13 residues. Germline V gives CDR1 SGHRS, CDR2 YFSETQ. The CDR3 loop reads CASTRDSPGEQYF. CDR3 DNA sequence: TGCGCCAGCACCCGGGACAGCCCCGGGGAGCAGTACTTC.

The chain joins TRBV5-6 to TRBJ2-1, with 11 bases aligning to TRBD2. V lost 1 base and J lost 2; bases outside the gene matches: 8. The CDR3 spans 18 residues. Per germline, CDR1 SGHDT and CDR2 YYEEEE. CDR3 nucleotides: TGTGCCAGCAGCTTGTTCTTAGGTAGCGGGAGGGCCTACAATGAGCAGTTCTTC. Amino acid sequence: CASSLFLGSGRAYNEQFF.

This clonotype was counted ten times or more. This sequence joins TRBV12-3 or TRBV12-4 and TRBJ2-5, with 7 bases that match TRBD2. The length of the CDR3 is 13 residues. Trimming removed 6 bases from V and 4 bases from J; junction bases left unmatched: 5. The CDR3 loop reads CASRLTSLETQYF. CDR3 coding DNA: TGTGCCAGCAGGCTGACTAGCCTAGAGACCCAGTACTTC.

This clonotype was recorded at least ten times. The chain uses TRBV2 and TRBJ2-7; D may match TRBD1 or TRBD2 (5 bases each). Germline V gene sequence: CDR1 SNHLY, CDR2 FYNNEI. V was clipped by 6 bases and J by 0 bases, with 12 bases between them. CDR3 length: 14 amino acids. In nucleotides, the CDR3 is TGTGCCAGCAGGGTGGGGACGGACTCCTACGAGCAGTACTTC. Protein sequence: CASRVGTDSYEQYF.

The chain combines TRBV7-8 with TRBJ2-1, with 9 bases aligning to TRBD1. Germline trimming cut 4 bases from V and 8 bases from J; bases unmatched to any gene: 15. The CDR3 length is 17 residues. The germline V gene has CDR1 SGHVS and CDR2 FQNEAQ. CDR3 in amino acids: CASSSPKRTGVADEQFF. Here the CDR3 DNA reads TGTGCCAGCAGCTCGCCTAAAAGGACAGGGGTTGCGGATGAGCAGTTCTTC.

This clonotype occurred many times. The chain carries TRBV5-4 and TRBJ2-7; weak D call: TRBD2 (5 bases). From germline, CDR1 is SGHNT and CDR2 YYREEE (reference sequence). V was cut by 0 bases and J by 1 base, with 8 bases left in between. The CDR3 spans 14 residues. The CDR3 DNA reads as TGTGCCAGCAGCTTGGCGGGAAAGTCCTACGAGCAGTACTTC. The encoded protein is CASSLAGKSYEQYF.

J is TRBJ2-7 and V is TRBV29-1; weak D call: TRBD2 (5 bases). In germline, CDR1 is SQVTM, CDR2 ANQGSEA. The CDR3 extends over 12 amino acids. Trimming left V 3 bases short and J 3 bases short, with 9 bases between. The DNA of the CDR3 is TGCAGCGTTGAGGGAGAGTACTACGAGCAGTACTTC. It specifies CSVEGEYYEQYF.

This clonotype was seen repeatedly, ten times or more. V and J are TRBV6-2 or TRBV6-3 and TRBJ2-5; TRBD1 is a possible D gene (5 bases). The CDR3 spans 13 residues. Trimming pared 6 bases from V and 7 bases from J, leaving 15 bases between. The germline CDR1 and CDR2 sequences are MNHEY and SVGEGT. The CDR3 nucleotides are TGTGCCAGCAGCCCTGGACAACGTAGGACCCAGTACTTC. Its protein is CASSPGQRRTQYF.

This clonotype was recorded many times. The CDR3 sequence is CASSLEAGFYEQYF. CDR3 coding DNA: TGTGCCAGCAGTTTAGAAGCCGGGTTCTACGAGCAGTACTTC. This chain joins TRBV12-3 or TRBV12-4 and TRBJ2-7, with D unresolved. The CDR3 covers 14 residues. V was trimmed by 1 base and J by 3 bases, leaving 10 bases between them.

The rearrangement joins TRBV20-1 to TRBJ2-1; TRBD2 aligns across 13 bases. Germline values: CDR1 DFQATT, CDR2 SNEGSKA (reference sequence). V lost 3 bases, J lost 10 bases, and 12 bases stayed unmatched. This CDR3 is 16 amino acids long. CDR3 residues: CSARGLAGRGPHEQFF. Written as DNA, the CDR3 is TGCAGTGCTAGGGGACTAGCGGGGAGGGGCCCACACGAGCAGTTCTTC.

About this clonotype itself: One end of the junction varies from germline; a read error may be responsible. This sequence joins TRBV6-2 or TRBV6-3 and TRBJ1-2; TRBD1 might be the D (6 bases). There are 13 residues in the CDR3. Germline V gives CDR1 MNHEY, CDR2 SVGEGT. The CDR3 DNA reads as TGTGTCAGCCGGACAGAAACTAACTATGGCTACACCTTC. Its protein product is CVSRTETNYGYTF.